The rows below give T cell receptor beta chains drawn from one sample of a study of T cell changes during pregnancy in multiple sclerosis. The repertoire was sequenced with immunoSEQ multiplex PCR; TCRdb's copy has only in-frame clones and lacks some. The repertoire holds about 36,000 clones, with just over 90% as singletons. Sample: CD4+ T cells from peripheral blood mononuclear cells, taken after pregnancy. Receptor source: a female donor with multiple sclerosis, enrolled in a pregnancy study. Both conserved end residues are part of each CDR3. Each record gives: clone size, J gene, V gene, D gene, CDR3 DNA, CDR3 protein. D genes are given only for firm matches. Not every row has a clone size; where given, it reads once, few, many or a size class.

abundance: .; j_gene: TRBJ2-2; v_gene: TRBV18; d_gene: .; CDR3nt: TGTGCCAGCTCACCGTTGGGGGGGCCGAACACCGGGGAGCTGTTTTTT; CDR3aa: CASSPLGGPNTGELFF
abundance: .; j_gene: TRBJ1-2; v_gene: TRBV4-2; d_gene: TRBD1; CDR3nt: TGTGCCAGCAGCCAAGAAGGGACAGGGCCGGGGGAAGGCTACACCTTC; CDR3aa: CASSQEGTGPGEGYTF
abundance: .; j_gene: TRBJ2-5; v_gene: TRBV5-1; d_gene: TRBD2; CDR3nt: TGCGCCAGCAGCCCCCCAGCGGGGGGGAGAGAGACCCAGTACTTC; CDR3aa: CASSPPAGGRETQYF
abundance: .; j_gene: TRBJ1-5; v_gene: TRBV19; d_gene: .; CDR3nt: TGTGCCAGTAATAGGGAGGGAGGGTATAGCAATCAGCCCCAGCATTTT; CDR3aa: CASNREGGYSNQPQHF
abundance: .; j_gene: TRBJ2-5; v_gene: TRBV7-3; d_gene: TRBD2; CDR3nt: TGTGCCAGCACTCCGGGACTACCAGGAGAGACCCAGTACTTC; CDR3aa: CASTPGLPGETQYF
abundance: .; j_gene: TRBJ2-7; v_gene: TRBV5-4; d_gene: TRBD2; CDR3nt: TGTGCCAGCAGCTTCCGACTAGCCCACGAGCAGTACTTC; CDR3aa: CASSFRLAHEQYF
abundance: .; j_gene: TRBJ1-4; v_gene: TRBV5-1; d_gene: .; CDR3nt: TGCGCCAGCAGCTTGGAGGGGACTAATGAAAAACTGTTTTTT; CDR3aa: CASSLEGTNEKLFF
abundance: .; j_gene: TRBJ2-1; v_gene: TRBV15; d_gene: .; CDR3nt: TGTGCCACCAGTATGACAGGTAGCTACAATGAGCAGTTCTTC; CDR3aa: CATSMTGSYNEQFF
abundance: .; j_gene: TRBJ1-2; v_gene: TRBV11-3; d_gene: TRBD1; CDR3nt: TGTGCCAGCAGCTTAGAGGCCGGGACAGGGCTCACCTTC; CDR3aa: CASSLEAGTGLTF
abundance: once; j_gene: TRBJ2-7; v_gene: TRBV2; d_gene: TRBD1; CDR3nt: TGTGCCAGCAGTGAAAACAGGGGGCCTTTCGAGCAGTACTTC; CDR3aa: CASSENRGPFEQYF
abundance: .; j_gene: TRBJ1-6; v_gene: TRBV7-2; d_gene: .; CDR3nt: TGTGCCAGCAGCTCTACAACAGGGAACAATTCACCCCTCCACTTT; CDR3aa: CASSSTTGNNSPLHF
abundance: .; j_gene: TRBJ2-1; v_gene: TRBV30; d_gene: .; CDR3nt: TGTGCCTGGAGTTCCTACAGTGATAATGAGCAGTTCTTC; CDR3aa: CAWSSYSDNEQFF
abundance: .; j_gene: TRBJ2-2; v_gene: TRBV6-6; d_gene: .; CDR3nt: TGTGCCAGCAGTTACAAACAGACGAACACCGGGGAGCTGTTTTTT; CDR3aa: CASSYKQTNTGELFF
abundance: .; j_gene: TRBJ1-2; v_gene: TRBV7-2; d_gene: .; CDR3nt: TGTGCCAGCAGCCCTGCCCTCCCAGGGTTAAGCGGCTACACCTTC; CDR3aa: CASSPALPGLSGYTF
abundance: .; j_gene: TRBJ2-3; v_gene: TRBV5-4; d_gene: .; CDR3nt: TGTGCCAGCAGCCCTAGCACAGATACGCAGTATTTT; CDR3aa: CASSPSTDTQYF
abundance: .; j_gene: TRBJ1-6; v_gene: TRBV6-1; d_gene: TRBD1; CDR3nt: TGTGCCAGCAGTGCGGCTTGGGACAGTAATTCACCCCTCCACTTT; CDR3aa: CASSAAWDSNSPLHF
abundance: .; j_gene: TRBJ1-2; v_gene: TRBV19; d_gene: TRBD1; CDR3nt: TGTGCCAGTAGTGCCCAGGGACAGCCTAACTATGGCTACACCTTC; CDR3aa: CASSAQGQPNYGYTF
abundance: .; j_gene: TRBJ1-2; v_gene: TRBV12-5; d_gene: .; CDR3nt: TGTGCTAGTGGTTTGAAACTTGGTGGCTACACCTTC; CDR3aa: CASGLKLGGYTF
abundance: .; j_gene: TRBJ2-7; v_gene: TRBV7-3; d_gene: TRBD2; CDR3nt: TGTGCCAGCAGCCTGAAAGCGGGACTCAACGAGCAGTACTTC; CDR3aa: CASSLKAGLNEQYF
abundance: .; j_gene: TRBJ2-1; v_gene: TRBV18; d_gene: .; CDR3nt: TGTGCCAGCTCACCTAGAGGACAGTCCTACAATGAGCAGTTCTTC; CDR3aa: CASSPRGQSYNEQFF
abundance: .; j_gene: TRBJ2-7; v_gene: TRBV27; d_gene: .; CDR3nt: TGTGCGGATCCACAGAACTACGAGCAGTACTTC; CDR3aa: CADPQNYEQYF
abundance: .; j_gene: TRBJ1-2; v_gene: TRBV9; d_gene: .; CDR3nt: TGTGCCAGCAGCGCTACAGCGGGGAATGGCTACACCTTC; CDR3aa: CASSATAGNGYTF
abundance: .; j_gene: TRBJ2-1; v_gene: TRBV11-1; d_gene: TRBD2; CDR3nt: TGTGCCAGCAGCCCGAGGGCTAGCGGGGCGTGGAAGCAGTTCTTC; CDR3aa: CASSPRASGAWKQFF
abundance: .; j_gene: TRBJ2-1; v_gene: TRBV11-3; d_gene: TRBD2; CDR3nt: TGTGCCAGCAGCCCCGGGACTAGCGGCGAATTTTACAATGAGCAGTTCTTC; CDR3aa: CASSPGTSGEFYNEQFF
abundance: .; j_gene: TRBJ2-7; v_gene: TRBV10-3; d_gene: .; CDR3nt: TGTGCCATCAGTGAGTCCCTCGCAGGGCAGGGATCCTACGAGCAGTACTTC; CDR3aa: CAISESLAGQGSYEQYF
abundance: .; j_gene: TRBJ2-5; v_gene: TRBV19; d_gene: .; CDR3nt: TGTGCCAGTAGTATAGGACAAAGGACAAGTCAAGAGACCCAGTACTTC; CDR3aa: CASSIGQRTSQETQYF
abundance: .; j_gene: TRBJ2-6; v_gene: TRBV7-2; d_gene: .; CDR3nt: TGTGCCAGCAGCTCGGGACACTCTGGGGCCAACGTCCTGACTTTC; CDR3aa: CASSSGHSGANVLTF
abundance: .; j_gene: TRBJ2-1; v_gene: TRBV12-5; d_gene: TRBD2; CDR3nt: TGTGCTAGTGGTTTAGGACTAGCCCAGGGGAGGAATGAGCAGTTCTTC; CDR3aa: CASGLGLAQGRNEQFF
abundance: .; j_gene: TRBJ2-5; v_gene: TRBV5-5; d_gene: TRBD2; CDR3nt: TGTGCCAGCAGCCCGACCTCACTAGCGCAAGAGACCCAGTACTTC; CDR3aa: CASSPTSLAQETQYF
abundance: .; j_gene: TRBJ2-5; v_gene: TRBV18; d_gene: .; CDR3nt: TGTGCCAGCTCACCTCAGGAGACCCAGTACTTC; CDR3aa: CASSPQETQYF
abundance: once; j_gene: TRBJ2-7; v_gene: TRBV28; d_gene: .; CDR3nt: TGTGCCAGCACTCTTGGGGCAGCCCAAGCCTACGAGCAGTACTTC; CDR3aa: CASTLGAAQAYEQYF
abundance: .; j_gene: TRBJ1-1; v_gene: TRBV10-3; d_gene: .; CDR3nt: TGTGCCATCAGCACGGACAGTCTGAACACTGAAGCTTTCTTT; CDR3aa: CAISTDSLNTEAFF
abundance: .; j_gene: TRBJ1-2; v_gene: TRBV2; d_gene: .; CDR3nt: TGTGCCAGTACGCAACACAGGGATGTAGGCTATGGCTACACCTTC; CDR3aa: CASTQHRDVGYGYTF
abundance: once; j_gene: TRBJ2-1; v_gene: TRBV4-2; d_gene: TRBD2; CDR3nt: TGTGCCAGCAGCCTTCGCGGACTAGCGGGGGTCGGTTACAATGAGCAGTTCTTC; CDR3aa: CASSLRGLAGVGYNEQFF
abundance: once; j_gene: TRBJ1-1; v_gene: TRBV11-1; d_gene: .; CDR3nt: TGTGCCAGCAATCCAACAGGAAGGAACACTGAAGCTTTCTTT; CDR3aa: CASNPTGRNTEAFF
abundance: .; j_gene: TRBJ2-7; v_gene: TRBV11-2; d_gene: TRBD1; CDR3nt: TGTGCCAGCAGCTCGGGACAGGTCACCTACGAGCAGTACTTC; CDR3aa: CASSSGQVTYEQYF
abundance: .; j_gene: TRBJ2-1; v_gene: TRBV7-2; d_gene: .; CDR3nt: TGTGCCAGCAGCTTAGCAGCGGCCCTCTACAATGAGCAGTTCTTC; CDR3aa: CASSLAAALYNEQFF
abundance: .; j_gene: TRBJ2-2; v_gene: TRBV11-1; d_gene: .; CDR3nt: TGTGCCAGCAGCCGTCGACAGATTAACACCGGGGAGCTGTTTTTT; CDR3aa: CASSRRQINTGELFF
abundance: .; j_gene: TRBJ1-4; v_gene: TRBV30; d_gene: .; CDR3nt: TGTGCCTGGAGCGCTGACAGAGCTAATGAAAAACTGTTTTTT; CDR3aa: CAWSADRANEKLFF
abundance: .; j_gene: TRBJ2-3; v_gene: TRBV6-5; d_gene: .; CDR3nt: TGTGCCAGCAGTTATGGATGGGGCCCCACAGATACGCAGTATTTT; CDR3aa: CASSYGWGPTDTQYF
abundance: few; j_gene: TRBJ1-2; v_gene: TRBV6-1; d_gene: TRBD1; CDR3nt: TGTGCCAGTTGGGACAGGGGGCCGGAAGGCTACACCTTC; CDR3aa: CASWDRGPEGYTF
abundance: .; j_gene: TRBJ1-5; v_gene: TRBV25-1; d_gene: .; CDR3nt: TGTGCCAGCAGTGACAGGGATCAGCCCCAGCATTTT; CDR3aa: CASSDRDQPQHF
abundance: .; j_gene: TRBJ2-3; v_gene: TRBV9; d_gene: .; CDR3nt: TGTGCCAGCAGCTGGAGCGGTAGCGCAGATACGCAGTATTTT; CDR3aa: CASSWSGSADTQYF
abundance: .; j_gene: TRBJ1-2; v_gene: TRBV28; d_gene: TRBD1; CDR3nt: TGTGCCAGCAGTGTGGGACAGGGGGATGGCTACACCTTC; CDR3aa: CASSVGQGDGYTF
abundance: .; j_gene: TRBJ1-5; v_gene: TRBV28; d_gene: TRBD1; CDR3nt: TGTGCCAGCAGTCCTATGGTCCAGGGGGACCAGCCCCAGCATTTT; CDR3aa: CASSPMVQGDQPQHF
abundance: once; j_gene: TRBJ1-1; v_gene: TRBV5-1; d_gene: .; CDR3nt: TGCGCCAGCAGCCTGCGGGACGCCCGCACTGAAGCTTTCTTT; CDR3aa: CASSLRDARTEAFF
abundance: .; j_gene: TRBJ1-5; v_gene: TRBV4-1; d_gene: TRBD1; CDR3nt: TGCGCCAGCAGCCAGTTAGGGACAGATAATCAGCCCCAGCATTTT; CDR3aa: CASSQLGTDNQPQHF
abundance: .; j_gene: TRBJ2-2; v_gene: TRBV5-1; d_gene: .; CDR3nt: TGCGCCAGCAGCTTACAGGTTTTCCAGAACACCGGGGAGCTGTTTTTT; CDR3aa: CASSLQVFQNTGELFF
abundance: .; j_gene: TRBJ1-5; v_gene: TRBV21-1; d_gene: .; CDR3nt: TGTGCCAGCAGCTCCCGCAGGGAGGATCAGCCCCAGCATTTT; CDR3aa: CASSSRREDQPQHF
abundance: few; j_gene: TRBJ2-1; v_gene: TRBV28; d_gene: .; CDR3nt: TGTGCCAGCAGTCAACAGCCCGGACAGGGAGGGGACAATGAGCAGTTCTTC; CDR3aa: CASSQQPGQGGDNEQFF
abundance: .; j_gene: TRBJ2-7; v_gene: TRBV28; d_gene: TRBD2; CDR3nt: TGTGCCAGCAGTTCCCCGGGGGGACTAGTTTGGTACGAGCAGTACTTC; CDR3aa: CASSSPGGLVWYEQYF